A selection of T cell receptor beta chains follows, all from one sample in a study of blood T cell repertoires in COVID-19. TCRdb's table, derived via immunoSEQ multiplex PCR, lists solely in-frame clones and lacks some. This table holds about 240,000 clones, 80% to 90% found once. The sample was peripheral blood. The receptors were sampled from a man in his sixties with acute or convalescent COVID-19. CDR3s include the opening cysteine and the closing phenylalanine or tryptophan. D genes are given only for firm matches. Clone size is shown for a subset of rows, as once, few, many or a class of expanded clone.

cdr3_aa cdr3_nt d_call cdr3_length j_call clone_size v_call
CASSRQSYEQYF TGTGCCAGCAGTCGACAGTCCTACGAGCAGTACTTC NA 12 TRBJ2-7 NA TRBV12-3/TRBV12-4
CAWTARTGDEQFF TGTGCCTGGACCGCCCGGACAGGGGATGAGCAGTTCTTC TRBD1 13 TRBJ2-1 once TRBV30
CASSPASGRNTGELFF TGCGCCAGCAGCCCCGCCAGCGGGAGAAACACCGGGGAGCTGTTTTTT TRBD2 16 TRBJ2-2 NA TRBV5-1
CAWSVRDRGIYEQYF TGTGCCTGGAGCGTCCGGGACAGGGGTATTTACGAGCAGTACTTC TRBD1 15 TRBJ2-7 NA TRBV30
CASSLGRRKETQYF TGTGCTAGCAGCTTAGGTCGTAGAAAAGAGACCCAGTACTTC NA 14 TRBJ2-5 NA TRBV7-7
CASSLVGAAGTDTQYF TGCGCCAGCAGCTTGGTGGGGGCGGCCGGCACAGATACGCAGTATTTT NA 16 TRBJ2-3 NA TRBV5-1
CASTPSGRPDNEQFF TGTGCCAGCACCCCCAGCGGGAGACCTGACAATGAGCAGTTCTTC TRBD2 15 TRBJ2-1 NA TRBV9
CASSPRAGGVGLASDEQFF TGTGCCAGCAGCCCCCGGGCAGGGGGCGTGGGACTAGCTAGCGATGAGCAGTTCTTC NA 19 TRBJ2-1 NA TRBV9
CAWSERLGETQYF TGTGCCTGGAGTGAGCGGTTGGGAGAGACCCAGTACTTC NA 13 TRBJ2-5 NA TRBV30
CASSFSGTSPGELFF TGCGCCAGCAGCTTTTCAGGGACTAGTCCCGGGGAGCTGTTTTTT TRBD2 15 TRBJ2-2 NA TRBV5-1
CASSQTTGDTGELFF TGCGCCAGCAGCCAAACGACAGGGGACACCGGGGAGCTGTTTTTT TRBD1 15 TRBJ2-2 NA TRBV4-3
CAIGSSGRREQFF TGTGCCATAGGGTCTAGCGGGAGAAGGGAGCAGTTCTTC TRBD2 13 TRBJ2-1 once TRBV12-3/TRBV12-4
CASSKALLPPPANEKLFF TGTGCCAGCAGCAAAGCGCTCCTGCCTCCGCCGGCTAATGAAAAACTGTTTTTT NA 18 TRBJ1-4 NA TRBV21-1
CASRGLAGEETQYF TGTGCCAGCAGGGGACTAGCGGGAGAAGAGACCCAGTACTTC TRBD2 14 TRBJ2-5 NA TRBV25-1
CASSRQGAYNSPLHF TGTGCCAGCAGTCGACAGGGGGCGTATAATTCACCCCTCCACTTT TRBD1 15 TRBJ1-6 NA TRBV27
CASGLPPYGVSVGELFF TGTGCTAGTGGTTTGCCCCCTTACGGGGTATCTGTGGGGGAGCTGTTTTTT NA 17 TRBJ2-2 NA TRBV12-5
CASSLGFGRRYEQYF TGTGCCAGCAGCTTAGGCTTCGGGAGAAGATACGAGCAGTACTTC NA 15 TRBJ2-7 NA TRBV11-2
CASSLIRSPLHF TGTGCCAGCAGTTTAATTCGTTCACCCCTCCACTTT NA 12 TRBJ1-6 NA TRBV12-3/TRBV12-4
CASSVGGSLADTQYF TGTGCCAGCAGCGTAGGCGGGAGCTTGGCAGATACGCAGTATTTT TRBD2 15 TRBJ2-3 NA TRBV9
CASTPLGGTGALGNQPQHF TGTGCCAGCACCCCTCTAGGGGGGACAGGGGCCCTCGGGAATCAGCCCCAGCATTTT TRBD1 19 TRBJ1-5 NA TRBV28
CASSRSGRRPNNEQFF TGTGCCAGCAGCCGTAGCGGGAGAAGGCCTAACAATGAGCAGTTCTTC TRBD2 16 TRBJ2-1 NA TRBV6-6
CASGPGRSSGNTIYF TGTGCCAGCGGCCCTGGCCGGAGCTCTGGAAACACCATATATTTT NA 15 TRBJ1-3 NA TRBV6-5
CASSQLAGGYEQYF TGTGCCAGCAGCCAACTAGCGGGAGGGTACGAGCAGTACTTC TRBD2 14 TRBJ2-7 NA TRBV7-2
CASTTQVGPLRHEQYF TGTGCCAGCACCACCCAAGTGGGGCCCCTGAGGCACGAGCAGTACTTC NA 16 TRBJ2-7 once TRBV2
CASSQGPTSGYEQYF TGTGCCAGCAGCCAAGGTCCGACTAGCGGCTACGAGCAGTACTTC TRBD2 15 TRBJ2-7 once TRBV4-2
CASSSVSWRETETQYF TGTGCCAGCAGCTCGGTATCATGGCGGGAAACAGAGACCCAGTACTTC NA 16 TRBJ2-5 NA TRBV5-6
CASRTANTEAFF TGTGCCAGTCGGACAGCCAACACTGAAGCTTTCTTT NA 12 TRBJ1-1 few TRBV19
CASKHRAYEQYF TGTGCCAGCAAGCACAGAGCCTACGAGCAGTACTTC NA 12 TRBJ2-7 NA TRBV2
CASSYSPRTDTQYF TGTGCCAGCAGTTACTCGCCTAGAACAGATACGCAGTATTTT NA 14 TRBJ2-3 NA TRBV6-2/TRBV6-3
CASSDVGQTPYNEQFF TGTGCCAGTAGCGATGTCGGACAGACACCATACAATGAGCAGTTCTTC NA 16 TRBJ2-1 NA TRBV19
CARSRTGGSYEQYF TGTGCCAGATCGAGGACAGGGGGCAGCTACGAGCAGTACTTC TRBD1 14 TRBJ2-7 NA TRBV30
CASSLGAGFIDQPQHF TGTGCCAGCAGCTTAGGAGCTGGTTTTATCGATCAGCCCCAGCATTTT NA 16 TRBJ1-5 NA TRBV7-2
CASSLRGLRETQYF TGTGCCAGCAGTTTAAGAGGGCTGCGAGAGACCCAGTACTTC NA 14 TRBJ2-5 NA TRBV28
CASSQGLQDTYEQYF TGCGCCAGCAGCCAAGGTTTACAGGATACCTACGAGCAGTACTTC NA 15 TRBJ2-7 NA TRBV4-1